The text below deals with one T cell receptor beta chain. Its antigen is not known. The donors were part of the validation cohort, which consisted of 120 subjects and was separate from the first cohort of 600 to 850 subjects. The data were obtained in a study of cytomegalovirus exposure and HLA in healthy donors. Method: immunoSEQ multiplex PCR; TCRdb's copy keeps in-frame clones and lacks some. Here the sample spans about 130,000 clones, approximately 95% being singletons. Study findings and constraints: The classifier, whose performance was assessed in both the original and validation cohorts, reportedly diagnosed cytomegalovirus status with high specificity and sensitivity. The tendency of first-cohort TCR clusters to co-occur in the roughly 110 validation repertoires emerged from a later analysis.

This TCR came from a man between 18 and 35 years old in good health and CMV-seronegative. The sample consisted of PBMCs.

The CDR3 loop reads CASSPQGGSGNTIYF. The CDR3 DNA is TGTGCCAGCAGTCCGCAAGGGGGCTCTGGAAACACCATATATTTT. This rearrangement joins TRBV27 to TRBJ1-3, with TRBD1 as a possible D gene (6 bases). V was pared by 5 bases and J by 0 bases, with 11 bases between. Germline CDR1 reads MNHEY; CDR2 reads SMNVEV (reference sequence). The CDR3 length is 15 residues.